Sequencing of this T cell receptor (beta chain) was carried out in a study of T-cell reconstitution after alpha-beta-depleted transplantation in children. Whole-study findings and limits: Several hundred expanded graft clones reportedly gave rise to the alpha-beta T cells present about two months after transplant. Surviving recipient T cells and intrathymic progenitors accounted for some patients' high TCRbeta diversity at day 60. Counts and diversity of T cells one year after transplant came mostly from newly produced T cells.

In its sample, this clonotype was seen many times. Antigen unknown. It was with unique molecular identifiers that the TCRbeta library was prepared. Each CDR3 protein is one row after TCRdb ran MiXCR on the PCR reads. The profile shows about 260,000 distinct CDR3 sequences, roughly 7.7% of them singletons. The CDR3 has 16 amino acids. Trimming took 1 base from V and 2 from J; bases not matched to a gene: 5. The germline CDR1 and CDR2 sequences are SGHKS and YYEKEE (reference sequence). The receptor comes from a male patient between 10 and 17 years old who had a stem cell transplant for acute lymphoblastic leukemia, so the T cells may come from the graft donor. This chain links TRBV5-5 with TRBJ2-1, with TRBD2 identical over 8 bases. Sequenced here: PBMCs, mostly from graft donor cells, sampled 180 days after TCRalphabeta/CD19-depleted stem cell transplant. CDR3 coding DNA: TGTGCCAGCAGCTTGTGGGTAGCGGGGCCCTACAATGAGCAGTTCTTC. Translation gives CASSLWVAGPYNEQFF.